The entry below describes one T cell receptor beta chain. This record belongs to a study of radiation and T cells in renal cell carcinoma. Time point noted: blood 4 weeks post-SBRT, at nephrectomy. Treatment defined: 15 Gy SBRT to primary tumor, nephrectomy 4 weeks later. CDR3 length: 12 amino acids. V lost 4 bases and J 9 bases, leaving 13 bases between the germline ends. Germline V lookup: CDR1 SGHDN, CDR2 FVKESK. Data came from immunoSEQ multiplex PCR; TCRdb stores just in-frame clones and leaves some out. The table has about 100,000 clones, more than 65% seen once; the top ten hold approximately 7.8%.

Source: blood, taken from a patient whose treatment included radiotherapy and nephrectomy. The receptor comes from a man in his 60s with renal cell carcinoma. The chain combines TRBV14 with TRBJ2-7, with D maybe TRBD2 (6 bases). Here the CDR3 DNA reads TGTGCCAGCAGCCCGGGGGTTGTGGGGCAGTACTTC. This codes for CASSPGVVGQYF.